These 15 T cell receptor beta chains originate from one sample sequenced in a study of blood T cell repertoires in COVID-19. Repertoires were generated with immunoSEQ multiplex PCR, while TCRdb's copy carries only in-frame clones and drops some. The sample carries roughly 76,000 clones, over 85% recorded once. Sequencing used peripheral blood. These receptors were taken from a man over 45 with acute or convalescent COVID-19.

This clone has just one count. The V and J genes are TRBV6-5 and TRBJ1-4; 10 positions agree with TRBD1. V shed 5 bases, J shed 8 bases, and the junction held 8 bases outside the gene matches. In germline, CDR1 is MNHEY, CDR2 SVGAGI. The CDR3 is 15 residues long. CDR3 nucleotide sequence: TGTGCCAGCAGTCAGAGGACAGGGGGAGGAGAAAAACTGTTTTTT. Protein product: CASSQRTGGGEKLFF.

This clone was counted a few times. V gene TRBV19 combines with J gene TRBJ2-3; 8 bases are a match to TRBD2. This CDR3 is built from 14 residues. V lost 10 bases and J lost 4; bases outside the gene matches: 10. Germline CDR1 LNHDA, CDR2 SQIVND (reference sequence). CDR3 sequence reads: CATRIGGASDTQYF. CDR3 sequence (DNA): TGTGCCACCAGAATCGGGGGGGCGTCAGATACGCAGTATTTT. Together with reference TRBV19 and TRBJ2-3, the CDR3 gives the full variable domain: DGGITQSPKYLFRKEGQNVTLSCEQNLNHDAMYWYRQDPGQGLRLIYYSQIVNDFQKGDIAEGYSVSREKKESFPLTVTSAQKNPTAFYLCATRIGGASDTQYFGPGTRLTVL.

The chain carries TRBV14 and TRBJ2-5, with 9 positions matching TRBD1. V lost 4 bases to trimming and J lost 3 bases; unmatched junction nucleotides: 3. Germline V gene lookup returns CDR1 SGHDN and CDR2 FVKESK. This CDR3 contains 14 residues. CDR3 sequence (DNA): TGTGCCAGCAGCCGTGGACAGGGGAAAGAGACCCAGTACTTC. Protein product: CASSRGQGKETQYF.

This chain links TRBV3-1 (or the pseudogene TRBV3-2) with TRBJ1-1; D is possibly TRBD1 (6 bases). The CDR3 runs to 16 residues. In germline, CDR1 is LGHDT, CDR2 YNNKEL (reference sequence). V lost 3 bases and J lost 0, with 14 bases in between. The CDR3 sequence is CASSHTGSLMNTEAFF. CDR3 coding DNA: TGTGCCAGCAGCCACACAGGGTCGCTTATGAACACTGAAGCTTTCTTT.

The chain has TRBV28 and TRBJ2-4; the match to TRBD1 covers 8 bases. There are 14 residues in the CDR3. Germline assignment: CDR1 MDHEN and CDR2 SYDVKM. Trimming cost V 5 bases and J 6 bases; bases outside gene matches: 6. In nucleotides, the CDR3 is TGTGCCAGCAGTGACGGACAGGGTTTAAACATTCAGTACTTC. Amino acids: CASSDGQGLNIQYF. Using reference TRBV28 and TRBJ2-4 for the parts outside the CDR3, the full variable domain is DVKVTQSSRYLVKRTGEKVFLECVQDMDHENMFWYRQDPGLGLRLIYFSYDVKMKEKGDIPEGYSVSREKKERFSLILESASTNQTSMYLCASSDGQGLNIQYFGAGTRLSVL.

V gene TRBV30 combines with J gene TRBJ1-5; D not resolved. Germline V gives CDR1 GTSNPN, CDR2 SVGIG (reference sequence). The CDR3 totals 14 residues. V lost 2 bases and J lost 4, with 12 bases in between. CDR3 residues: CAWSLGVTNQPQHF. CDR3 sequence (DNA): TGTGCCTGGAGTCTCGGGGTTACAAATCAGCCCCAGCATTTT.

This clone was seen a single time. This rearrangement joins TRBV28 to TRBJ2-4, with D possibly TRBD1 on 6 matching bases. The V end was cut by 7 bases, the J end by 2 bases, with 18 bases between. The CDR3 extends over 16 amino acids. Per germline, CDR1 MDHEN and CDR2 SYDVKM. The CDR3 bases are TGTGCCAGCACCCTGACAGGCACCCAGTCCAAAAACATTCAGTACTTC. This gives the protein CASTLTGTQSKNIQYF.

Details on this clone: One end of the junction does not line up with germline, which may come from a read error. The genes are TRBV3-1 (or the pseudogene TRBV3-2) and TRBJ2-7; 8 bases match TRBD2. The length of the CDR3 is 13 residues. The germline CDR1 and CDR2 sequences are LGHDT and YNNKEL (reference sequence). CDR3 sequence (DNA): TGTGCCAGCAACCAAGCGGGGGTCTACGAGCAGTACTTC. Translated: CASNQAGVYEQYF.

Comment on this clone: Other DNA variants within this sample encode the same CDR3. The chain uses TRBV7-2 and TRBJ2-1, with 10 bases lining up with TRBD2. Germline V gene lookup returns CDR1 SGHTA and CDR2 FQGNSA. This CDR3 has 15 residues. V lost 5 bases and J lost 3; bases outside the gene matches: 4. CDR3 residues: CASSPRTSGYNEQFF. Here the CDR3 DNA reads TGTGCCAGCAGCCCCCGGACTAGCGGCTACAATGAGCAGTTCTTC.

This sequence joins TRBV5-1 and TRBJ2-1, with D perhaps matching TRBD2 (5 bases). The CDR3 is made up of 15 amino acids. Germline V gene sequence: CDR1 SGHRS, CDR2 YFSETQ. Trimming stripped 0 bases from V and 6 bases from J, with 13 bases between. The CDR3 protein is CASSLVTGIGNEQFF. DNA of the CDR3: TGCGCCAGCAGCTTGGTAACCGGGATAGGCAATGAGCAGTTCTTC. Variable domain in full (rest from reference TRBV5-1 and TRBJ2-1): KAGVTQTPRYLIKTRGQQVTLSCSPISGHRSVSWYQQTPGQGLQFLFEYFSETQRNKGNFPGRFSGRQFSNSRSEMNVSTLELGDSALYLCASSLVTGIGNEQFFGPGTRLTVL.

The chain joins TRBV28 to TRBJ1-3; D uncertain. The V end lost 6 bases, the J end lost 4 bases, and 16 bases lay between the germline ends. The CDR3 has 15 amino acids. Germline V gene data show CDR1 as MDHEN and CDR2 as SYDVKM. The CDR3 nucleotides read TGTGCCAGCAGCGCCGGGTTGAGGTTGGGAAACACCATATATTTT. Protein product: CASSAGLRLGNTIYF.

The rearrangement uses TRBV5-1 and TRBJ1-6; D uncertain. Germline V CDR1 and CDR2: SGHRS, YFSETQ. This CDR3 has 15 amino acids. Trimming removed 0 bases at V and 6 bases at J, with 10 bases between. The CDR3 loop reads CASSLASGFNSPLHF. The CDR3 DNA is TGCGCCAGCAGCTTGGCCTCGGGTTTTAATTCACCCCTCCACTTT. The whole variable domain, filled in from reference TRBV5-1 and TRBJ1-6, reads KAGVTQTPRYLIKTRGQQVTLSCSPISGHRSVSWYQQTPGQGLQFLFEYFSETQRNKGNFPGRFSGRQFSNSRSEMNVSTLELGDSALYLCASSLASGFNSPLHFGNGTRLTVT.

This clone showed up just once. The CDR3 protein is CASSQPEGQRAKNIQYF. The CDR3 region has the DNA TGCGCCAGCAGCCAACCGGAGGGACAGCGAGCCAAAAACATTCAGTACTTC. The V call is TRBV4-1, the J call TRBJ2-4, with D maybe TRBD1 (7 bases). The CDR3 is 17 amino acids. Trimming removed 2 bases at V and 0 bases at J, with 14 bases between. CDR1 and CDR2 from the germline V gene are MGHRA and YSYEKL.

This clone was observed a few times. V gene TRBV28 combines with J gene TRBJ2-7; TRBD2 might be the D (5 bases). Trimming removed 7 bases from V and 3 bases from J, with 22 bases in between. The CDR3 runs to 16 residues. The germline CDR1 and CDR2 sequences are MDHEN and SYDVKM. CDR3 nucleotide sequence: TGTGCCAGCACCCGAGGAGGTTTCGGCTCGAGCTACGAGCAGTACTTC. Translated, it gives CASTRGGFGSSYEQYF.

The rearrangement links TRBV7-2 to TRBJ2-1; the match to TRBD2 covers 7 bases. V was clipped by 2 bases and J by 4 bases; unmatched bases: 5. The CDR3 is 15 residues long. Germline CDR1 SGHTA, CDR2 FQGNSA. CDR3 in DNA: TGTGCCAGCAGCTTACTAGCGGCAGAGTACAATGAGCAGTTCTTC. As protein: CASSLLAAEYNEQFF.